The 9 T cell receptor beta chains presented below share a single source sample, sequenced in a study of cytomegalovirus exposure and HLA in healthy donors. The PCR was carried out with 60 Vbeta primers and 13 Jbeta primers. Clones were read by immunoSEQ multiplex PCR, and TCRdb kept only the in-frame ones, dropping some. The sample lists around 100,000 clones, roughly 73% occurring once. The sample comprised PBMCs. The receptors were sampled from a woman in her thirties in good health and CMV-seronegative.

The V and J genes are TRBV30 and TRBJ1-3, with D perhaps TRBD1 (6 bases). Germline V gene data show CDR1 as GTSNPN and CDR2 as SVGIG (reference sequence). Trimming took 3 bases from V and 7 from J, leaving 19 bases between them. The CDR3 sequence is 15 residues long. The CDR3 here is CAWRAGQSLWNTIYF. CDR3 DNA: TGTGCCTGGAGGGCCGGACAGTCACTGTGGAACACCATATATTTT.

This clone was picked up many times. In the same sample, other DNA sequences code for this CDR3. The V and J genes are TRBV10-1 and TRBJ2-3, with no clear D. Germline V gene sequence: CDR1 WNHNN, CDR2 SYGVQD (reference sequence). The CDR3 runs 12 residues. Trimming stripped 5 bases from V and 3 bases from J, with 6 bases between. In DNA, the CDR3 is TGCGCCAGCAGTTACTCTACAGATACGCAGTATTTT. It encodes CASSYSTDTQYF.

This clone was seen a few times. This chain links TRBV12-5 with TRBJ1-6; D unclear. Germline-derived CDR1 and CDR2 are LGHNT and FRNRAP. Trimming pared 5 bases from V and 0 bases from J, leaving 5 bases between. The CDR3 consists of 14 residues. DNA of the CDR3: TGTGCTAGTGGTGAGAGCTCCTATAATTCACCCCTCCACTTT. Amino acids: CASGESSYNSPLHF. Full variable domain (outside the CDR3, taken from reference TRBV12-5 and TRBJ1-6): DARVTQTPRHKVTEMGQEVTMRCQPILGHNTVFWYRQTMMQGLELLAYFRNRAPLDDSGMPKDRFSAEMPDATLATLKIQPSEPRDSAVYFCASGESSYNSPLHFGNGTRLTVT.

This sequence joins TRBV7-2 and TRBJ2-7; 9 nucleotides agree with TRBD1. Germline V CDR1 and CDR2: SGHTA, FQGNSA. With V trimmed by 5 bases and J by 1 base, 3 bases remained unmatched. CDR3 length equals 14 residues. CDR3 protein: CASSPDRGSYEQYF. The DNA for the CDR3 is TGTGCCAGCAGCCCCGACAGGGGGTCCTACGAGCAGTACTTC.

The chain recombines TRBV14 with TRBJ2-7; D is uncertain. CDR1 is SGHDN, CDR2 FVKESK, per germline. The CDR3 is made up of 14 amino acids. The V end was cut by 4 bases, the J end by 0 bases, with 10 bases between. The CDR3 protein is CASSLLESSYEQYF. The CDR3 DNA follows: TGTGCCAGCAGCCTCCTGGAGAGCTCCTACGAGCAGTACTTC.

The chain is built from TRBV7-6 and TRBJ1-3; no reliable D call. The CDR3 length is 15 residues. Germline CDR1 is SGHVS and CDR2 is FNYEAQ. With 6 bases removed from V and 0 bases from J, the gap between germline ends came to 12 bases. CDR3 coding DNA: TGTGCCAGCAGTCCTAACGTCGGCTCTGGAAACACCATATATTTT. Its protein product is CASSPNVGSGNTIYF.

This chain joins TRBV30 and TRBJ1-5, with TRBD1 as a possible D gene (6 bases). The V gene's germline CDR1 is GTSNPN and CDR2 SVGIG (reference sequence). Trimming pared 5 bases from V and 3 bases from J, leaving 20 bases between. CDR3 length: 16 amino acids. CDR3 in DNA: TGTGCCTGGCAGTATGGAAATACAGGGTACAATCAGCCCCAGCATTTT. Its translation: CAWQYGNTGYNQPQHF.

The chain carries TRBV9 and TRBJ1-5; the D gene is possibly TRBD1 (6 bases). Trimming took off 0 bases at V and 4 bases at J, with 11 bases between the two ends. Per the germline V gene, CDR1 is SGDLS and CDR2 is YYNGEE. CDR3 length: 15 amino acids. The CDR3 protein is CASSVGGQWNQPQHF. The DNA for the CDR3 is TGTGCCAGCAGCGTAGGAGGACAGTGGAATCAGCCCCAGCATTTT.

This clone has only one observation. J is TRBJ2-7 and V is TRBV2, with 9 bases matching TRBD2. CDR3 length: 14 residues. The germline V gene has CDR1 SNHLY and CDR2 FYNNEI. Trimming at V came to 7 bases and at J to 3 bases, leaving 7 bases not matched to a gene. The DNA of the CDR3 is TGTGCCAGCACCAGTAGCGGGAGTTACTACGAGCAGTACTTC. This codes for CASTSSGSYYEQYF. The full variable domain, with the rest looked up from reference TRBV2 and TRBJ2-7, is EPEVTQTPSHQVTQMGQEVILRCVPISNHLYFYWYRQILGQKVEFLVSFYNNEISEKSEIFDDQFSVERPDGSNFTLKIRSTKLEDSAMYFCASTSSGSYYEQYFGPGTRLTVT.